This T cell receptor beta chain was sequenced in a study of blood T cell repertoires in COVID-19. Study information: Sources were T cells, B-cell-depleted T cells, or PBMCs; the material itself was cDNA or gDNA.

V gave up 2 bases and J gave up 9 bases, with 13 bases separating them. Germline V gene lookup returns CDR1 MNHEY and CDR2 SVGAGI. The CDR3 has 13 amino acids. In the authors' methods: Scientists estimated how many nucleated cells there were by amplifying reference gene primers. Assay used: immunoSEQ multiplex PCR; TCRdb lists only in-frame clones, some missing. The V and J calls and the clone size are those of that table, but D and trimming were determined from the DNA. Counted here are roughly 250,000 clones, approximately 86% occurring once; the ten biggest clones make up more than 5%. In this sample, this clone turned up a few times.

The source of this sequence is a human donor in a cohort sampled during active COVID-19. The V call is TRBV6-5, the J call TRBJ1-2, with D possibly matching TRBD1 (5 bases). The material sequenced was peripheral blood. As DNA, the CDR3 is TGTGCCAGCAGTTACGGGCAGGGCCAAAGCTACACCTTC. This codes for CASSYGQGQSYTF.